Listed below are T cell receptor beta chains from one sample, sequenced in a study of quantifying T cell responses using KT2 cells. Each CDR3 protein is one row after TCRdb ran MiXCR on the UMI-ligation and nested PCR reads. The sample includes around 56,000 distinct CDR3 sequences, roughly an eighth of them seen just once. The sequenced material came from PBMCs spiked with cells of the T cell clone KT2. The receptors originated from a human donor. CDR3s include the opening cysteine and the closing phenylalanine or tryptophan. Not every row has a clone size; where given, it reads once, few, many or a size class.

clone_size | j_call | v_call | cdr3_length | cdr3_aa
many | TRBJ2-3 | TRBV20-1 | 15 | CSARVPSGVTDTQYF
few | TRBJ1-1 | TRBV2 | 14 | CASSGLRGLAEAFF
. | TRBJ2-7 | TRBV2 | 15 | CASRSRLEGPYEQYF
many | TRBJ2-1 | TRBV29-1 | 15 | CSVLTSGGVHNEQFF
. | TRBJ1-3 | TRBV7-2 | 14 | CASSIGPSTDTIYF
. | TRBJ1-1 | TRBV6-2/TRBV6-3 | 13 | CASSDRAGTEAFF
. | TRBJ2-7 | TRBV3-1 | 14 | CASSQFRPHYEQYF
few | TRBJ2-3 | TRBV12-3/TRBV12-4 | 15 | CASSFGGPPSDTQYF
. | TRBJ2-3 | TRBV2 | 15 | CASRGGGPLTDTQYF
. | TRBJ2-7 | TRBV6-2/TRBV6-3 | 16 | CASSLIRDRVSHEQYF
few | TRBJ2-3 | TRBV14 | 16 | CASSQGDYYYTDTQYF
medium-sized | TRBJ2-2 | TRBV7-2 | 15 | CASSLVPSGSGELFF
medium-sized | TRBJ2-5 | TRBV13 | 17 | CASSTYSWGPIWETQYF
many | TRBJ1-1 | TRBV6-5 | 12 | CASSYGGTEAFF
. | TRBJ2-3 | TRBV3-1 | 13 | CASLHPRKDTQYF
few | TRBJ2-3 | TRBV20-1 | 14 | CSARLSGRLDTQYF
. | TRBJ2-1 | TRBV5-1 | 17 | CASSLVPLVETYNEQFF
. | TRBJ2-7 | TRBV9 | 17 | CASSVGGLASGSYEQYF
. | TRBJ2-3 | TRBV7-2 | 17 | CASSLELAGGPSGTQYF
. | TRBJ2-6 | TRBV2 | 14 | CASNYPSGANVLTF